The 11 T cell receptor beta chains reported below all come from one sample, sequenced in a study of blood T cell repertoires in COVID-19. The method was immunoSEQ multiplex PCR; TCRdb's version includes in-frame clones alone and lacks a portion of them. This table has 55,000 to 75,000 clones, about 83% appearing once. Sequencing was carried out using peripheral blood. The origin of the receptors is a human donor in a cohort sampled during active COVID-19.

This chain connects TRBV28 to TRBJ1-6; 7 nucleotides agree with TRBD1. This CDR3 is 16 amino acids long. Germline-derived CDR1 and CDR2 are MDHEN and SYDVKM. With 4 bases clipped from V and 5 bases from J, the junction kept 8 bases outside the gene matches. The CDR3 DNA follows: TGTGCCAGCAGTTCCCCGGGACAGACAGATAATTCACCCCTCCACTTT. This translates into CASSSPGQTDNSPLHF.

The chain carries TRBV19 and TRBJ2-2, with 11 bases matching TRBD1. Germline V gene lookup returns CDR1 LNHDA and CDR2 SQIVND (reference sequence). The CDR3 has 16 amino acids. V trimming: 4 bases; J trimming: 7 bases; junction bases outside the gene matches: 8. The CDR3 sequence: CASSTRTGGAVGELFF. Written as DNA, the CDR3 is TGTGCCAGTAGTACCCGGACAGGGGGCGCGGTCGGGGAGCTGTTTTTT. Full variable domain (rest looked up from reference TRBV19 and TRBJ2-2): DGGITQSPKYLFRKEGQNVTLSCEQNLNHDAMYWYRQDPGQGLRLIYYSQIVNDFQKGDIAEGYSVSREKKESFPLTVTSAQKNPTAFYLCASSTRTGGAVGELFFGEGSRLTVL.

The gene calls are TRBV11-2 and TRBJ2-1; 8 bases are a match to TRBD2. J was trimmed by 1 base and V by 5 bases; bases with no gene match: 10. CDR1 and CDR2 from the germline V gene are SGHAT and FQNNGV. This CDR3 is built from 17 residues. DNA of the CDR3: TGTGCCAGCAGCGGACGGGGGGGCTTATTATCCTACAATGAGCAGTTCTTC. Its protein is CASSGRGGLLSYNEQFF.

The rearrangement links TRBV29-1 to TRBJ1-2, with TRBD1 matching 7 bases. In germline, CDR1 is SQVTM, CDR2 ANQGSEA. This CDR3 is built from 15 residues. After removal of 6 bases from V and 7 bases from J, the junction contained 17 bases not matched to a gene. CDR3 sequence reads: CSVGGEHDRVGGYTF. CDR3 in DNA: TGCAGCGTCGGTGGGGAGCACGACAGGGTTGGTGGCTACACCTTC.

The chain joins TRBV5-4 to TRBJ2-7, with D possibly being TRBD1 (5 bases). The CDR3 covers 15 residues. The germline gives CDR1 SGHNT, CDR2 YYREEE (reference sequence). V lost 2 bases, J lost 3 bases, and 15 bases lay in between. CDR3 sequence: CASSFSRGAFYEQYF. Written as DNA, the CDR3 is TGTGCCAGCAGCTTTAGTAGGGGCGCATTCTACGAGCAGTACTTC.

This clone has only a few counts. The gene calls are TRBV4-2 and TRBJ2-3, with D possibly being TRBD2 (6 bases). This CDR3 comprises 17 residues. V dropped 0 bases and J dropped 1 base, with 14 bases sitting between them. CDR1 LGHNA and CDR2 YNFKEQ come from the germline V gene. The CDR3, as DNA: TGTGCCAGCAGCCAAGAGGAATCGCGGGAAGGCACAGATACGCAGTATTTT. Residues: CASSQEESREGTDTQYF.

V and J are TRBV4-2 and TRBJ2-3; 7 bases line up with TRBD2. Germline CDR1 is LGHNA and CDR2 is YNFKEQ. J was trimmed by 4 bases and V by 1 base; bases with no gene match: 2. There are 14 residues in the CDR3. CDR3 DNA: TGTGCCAGCAGCCAAGGAGCGGGGCCAGATACGCAGTATTTT. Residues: CASSQGAGPDTQYF.

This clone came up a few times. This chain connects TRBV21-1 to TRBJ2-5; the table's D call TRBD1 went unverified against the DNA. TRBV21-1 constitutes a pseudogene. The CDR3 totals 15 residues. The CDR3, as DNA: TGTGCCAGCAGCAAAGGGACAGGGAGGTGGGAGACCCAGTACTTC. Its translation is CASSKGTGRWETQYF.

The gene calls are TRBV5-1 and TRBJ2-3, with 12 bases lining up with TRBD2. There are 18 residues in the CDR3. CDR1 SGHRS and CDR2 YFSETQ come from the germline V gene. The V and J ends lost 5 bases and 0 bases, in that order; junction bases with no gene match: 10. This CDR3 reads CASRHGRGLAGSTDTQYF. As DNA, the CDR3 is TGCGCCAGCAGGCACGGACGCGGACTAGCGGGGAGCACAGATACGCAGTATTTT. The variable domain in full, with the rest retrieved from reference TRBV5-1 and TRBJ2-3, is KAGVTQTPRYLIKTRGQQVTLSCSPISGHRSVSWYQQTPGQGLQFLFEYFSETQRNKGNFPGRFSGRQFSNSRSEMNVSTLELGDSALYLCASRHGRGLAGSTDTQYFGPGTRLTVL.

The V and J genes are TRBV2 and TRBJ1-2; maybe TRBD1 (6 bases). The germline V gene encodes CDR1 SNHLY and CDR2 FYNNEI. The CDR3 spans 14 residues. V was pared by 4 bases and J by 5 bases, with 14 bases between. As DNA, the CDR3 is TGTGCCAGCAGTGGTGCGGGCCAGGGGTATGGCTACACCTTC. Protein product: CASSGAGQGYGYTF.

In nucleotides, the CDR3 is TGTGCCATCAGTGAGTCGGCAGGTCAAAATTCACCCCTCCACTTT. Protein product: CAISESAGQNSPLHF. The rearrangement uses TRBV10-3 and TRBJ1-6; D call uncertain. V gave up 0 bases and J gave up 7 bases, with 10 bases separating them. Looked up from germline, CDR1 is ENHRY and CDR2 is SYGVKD. This CDR3 contains 15 residues.